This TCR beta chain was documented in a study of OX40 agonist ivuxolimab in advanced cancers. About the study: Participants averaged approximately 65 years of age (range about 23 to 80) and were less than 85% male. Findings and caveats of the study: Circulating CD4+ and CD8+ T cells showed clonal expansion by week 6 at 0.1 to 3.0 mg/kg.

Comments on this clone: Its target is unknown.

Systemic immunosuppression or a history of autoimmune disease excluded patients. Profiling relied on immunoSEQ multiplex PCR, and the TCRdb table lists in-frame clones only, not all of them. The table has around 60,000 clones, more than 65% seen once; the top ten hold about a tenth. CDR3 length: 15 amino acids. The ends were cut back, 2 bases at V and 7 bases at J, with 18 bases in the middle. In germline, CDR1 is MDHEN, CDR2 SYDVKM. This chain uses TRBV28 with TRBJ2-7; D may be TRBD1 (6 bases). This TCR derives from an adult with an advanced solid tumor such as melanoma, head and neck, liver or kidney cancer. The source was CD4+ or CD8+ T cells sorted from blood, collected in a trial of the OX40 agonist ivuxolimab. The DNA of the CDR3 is TGTGCCAGCAGTTTAGGGGCTACTCAGGGGTGGGAGCAGTACTTC. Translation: CASSLGATQGWEQYF.